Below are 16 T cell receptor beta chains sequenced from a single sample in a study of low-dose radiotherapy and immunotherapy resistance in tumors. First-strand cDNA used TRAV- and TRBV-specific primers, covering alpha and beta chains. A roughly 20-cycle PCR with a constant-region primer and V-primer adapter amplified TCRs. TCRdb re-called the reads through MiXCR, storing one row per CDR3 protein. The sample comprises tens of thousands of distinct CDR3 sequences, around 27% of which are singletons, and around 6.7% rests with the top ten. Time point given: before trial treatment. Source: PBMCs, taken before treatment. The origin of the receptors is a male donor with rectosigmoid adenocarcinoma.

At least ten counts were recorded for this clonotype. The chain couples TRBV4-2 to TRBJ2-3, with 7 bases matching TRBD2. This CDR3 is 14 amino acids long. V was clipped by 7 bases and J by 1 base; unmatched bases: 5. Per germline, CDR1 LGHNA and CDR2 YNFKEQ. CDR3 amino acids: CASTLRGGTDTQYF. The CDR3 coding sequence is TGTGCCAGCACCCTCCGGGGGGGCACAGATACGCAGTATTTT.

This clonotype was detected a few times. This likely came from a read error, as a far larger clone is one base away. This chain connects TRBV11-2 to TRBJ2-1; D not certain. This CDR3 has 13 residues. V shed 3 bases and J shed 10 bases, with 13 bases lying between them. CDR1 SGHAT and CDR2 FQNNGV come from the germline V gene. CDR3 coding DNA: TGTGCCAGCAGCTTCATCGGTCCCTACGAGCAGTTCTTC. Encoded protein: CASSFIGPYEQFF.

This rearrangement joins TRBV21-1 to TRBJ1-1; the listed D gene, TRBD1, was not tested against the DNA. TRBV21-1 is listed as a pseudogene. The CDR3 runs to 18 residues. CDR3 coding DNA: TGTGCCAGCAGCAAACGGGGGACAGGGATTTTAAGGAACACTGAAGCTTTCTTT. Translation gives CASSKRGTGILRNTEAFF.

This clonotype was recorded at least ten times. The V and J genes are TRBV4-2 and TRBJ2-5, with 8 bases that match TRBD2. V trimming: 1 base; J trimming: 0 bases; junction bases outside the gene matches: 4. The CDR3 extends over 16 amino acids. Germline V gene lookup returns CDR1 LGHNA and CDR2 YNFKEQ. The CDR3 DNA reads TGTGCCAGCAGCCAAGCGGGAGGGGAGTACCAAGAGACCCAGTACTTC. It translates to CASSQAGGEYQETQYF.

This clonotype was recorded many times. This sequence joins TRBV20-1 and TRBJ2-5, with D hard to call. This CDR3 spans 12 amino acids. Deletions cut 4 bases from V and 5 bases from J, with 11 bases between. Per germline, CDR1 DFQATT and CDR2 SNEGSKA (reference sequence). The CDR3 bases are TGCAGTGCTAAACCCGCGCGGGAGACCCAGTACTTC. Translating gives CSAKPARETQYF.

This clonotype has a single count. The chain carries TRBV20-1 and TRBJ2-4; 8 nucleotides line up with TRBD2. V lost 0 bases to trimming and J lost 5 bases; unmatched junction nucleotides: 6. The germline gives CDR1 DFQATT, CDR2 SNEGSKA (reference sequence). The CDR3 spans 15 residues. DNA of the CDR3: TGCAGTGCTAGAGATCTTGGACTAGCAGAAAACATTCAGTACTTC. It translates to CSARDLGLAENIQYF.

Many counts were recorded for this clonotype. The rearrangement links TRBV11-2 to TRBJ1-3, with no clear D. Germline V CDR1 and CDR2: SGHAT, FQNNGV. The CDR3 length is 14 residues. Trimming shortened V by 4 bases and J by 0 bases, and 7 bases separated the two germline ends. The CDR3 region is CASSSVLSGNTIYF. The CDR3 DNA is TGTGCCAGCAGCTCGGTGCTCTCTGGAAACACCATATATTTT.

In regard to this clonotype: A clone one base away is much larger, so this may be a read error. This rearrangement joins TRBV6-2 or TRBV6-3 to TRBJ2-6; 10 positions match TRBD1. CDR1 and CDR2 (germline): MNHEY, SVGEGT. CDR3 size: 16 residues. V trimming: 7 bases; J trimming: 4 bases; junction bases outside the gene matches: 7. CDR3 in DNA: TGTGCCAGCACCTTCGACAGGGGGCTGGGGGCCAACGTCCTGACTTTC. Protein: CASTFDRGLGANVLTF.

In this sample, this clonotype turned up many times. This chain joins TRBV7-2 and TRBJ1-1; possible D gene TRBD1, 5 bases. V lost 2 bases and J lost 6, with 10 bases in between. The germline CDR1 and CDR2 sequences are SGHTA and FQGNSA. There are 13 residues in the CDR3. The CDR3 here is CASSLWTLSEAFF. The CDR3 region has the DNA TGTGCCAGCAGCTTATGGACACTCTCTGAAGCTTTCTTT.

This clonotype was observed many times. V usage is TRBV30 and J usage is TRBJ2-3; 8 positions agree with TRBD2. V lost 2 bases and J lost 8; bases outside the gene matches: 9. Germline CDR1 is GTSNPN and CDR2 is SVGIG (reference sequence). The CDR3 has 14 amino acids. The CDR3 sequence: CAWSFSGVSVTQYF. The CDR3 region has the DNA TGTGCCTGGAGTTTTAGCGGGGTCTCTGTTACGCAGTATTTT.

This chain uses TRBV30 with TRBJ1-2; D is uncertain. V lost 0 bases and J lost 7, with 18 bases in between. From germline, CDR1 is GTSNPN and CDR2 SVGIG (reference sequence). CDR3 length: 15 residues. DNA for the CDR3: TGTGCCTGGAGTGTACTTGGCAGCGCCGGCGCTGGCTACACCTTC. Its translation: CAWSVLGSAGAGYTF.

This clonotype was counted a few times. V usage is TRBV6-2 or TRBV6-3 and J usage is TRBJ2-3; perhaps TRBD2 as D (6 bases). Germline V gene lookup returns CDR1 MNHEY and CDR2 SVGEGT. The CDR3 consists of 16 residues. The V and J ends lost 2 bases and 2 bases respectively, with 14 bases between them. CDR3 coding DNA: TGTGCCAGCAGTTACGCGGACTTGCGGGACACAGATACGCAGTATTTT. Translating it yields CASSYADLRDTDTQYF.

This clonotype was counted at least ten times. The CDR3 coding sequence is TGTGCCAGTAGTACGGTTGGCAATCAGCCCCAGCATTTT. Encoded protein: CASSTVGNQPQHF. V is TRBV19 and J is TRBJ1-5; D gene unclear. The germline gives CDR1 LNHDA, CDR2 SQIVND (reference sequence). Trimming cost V 4 bases and J 2 bases, with 6 bases left between them. CDR3 size: 13 residues.

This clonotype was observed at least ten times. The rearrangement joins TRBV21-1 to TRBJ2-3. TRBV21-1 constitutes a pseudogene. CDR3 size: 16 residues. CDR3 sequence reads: CASSKEIWHCTDTQYF. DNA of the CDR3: TGTGCCAGCAGCAAAGAAATCTGGCACTGCACAGATACGCAGTATTTT.

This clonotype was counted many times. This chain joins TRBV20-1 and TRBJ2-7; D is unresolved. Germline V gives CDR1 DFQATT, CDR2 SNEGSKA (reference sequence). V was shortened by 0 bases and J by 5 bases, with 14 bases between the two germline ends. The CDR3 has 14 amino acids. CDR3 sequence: CSARDPGLVNEQYF. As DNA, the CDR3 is TGCAGTGCTAGAGATCCCGGGTTAGTGAACGAGCAGTACTTC.

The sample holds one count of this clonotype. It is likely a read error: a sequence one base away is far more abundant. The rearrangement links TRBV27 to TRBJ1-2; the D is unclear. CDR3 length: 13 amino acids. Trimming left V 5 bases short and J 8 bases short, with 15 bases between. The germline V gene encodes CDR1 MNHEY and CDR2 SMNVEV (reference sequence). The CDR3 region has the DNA TGTGCCAGCAGTGCCGACGGCTTAGAGGGCTACACCTTC. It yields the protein CASSADGLEGYTF.